The 32 T cell receptor beta chains listed next were all sequenced from one sample in a study of beta chain features in type 1 diabetes. The authors reverse transcribed all of the isolated RNA, so sequencing captured expressed TCRB transcripts. Sequencing used immunoSEQ multiplex PCR; TCRdb keeps in-frame clones, though not all of them. This sample carries 150,000 to 180,000 clones, 9% to 12% of them seen once, and the ten largest clones take 0.45% to 0.5%. These receptors have no known antigen. Study observations and caveats: Shorter TCRB CDR3s, moderately but significantly so, marked every one of the four CD4+ subsets in Type 1 diabetes patients.

Specimen: central memory CD4+ T cells from blood. These receptors all stem from a man aged 30-40 years with type 1 diabetes.

The genes are TRBV7-6 and TRBJ2-7; tentative D call: TRBD1 (6 bases). Germline lookup yields CDR1 SGHVS and CDR2 FNYEAQ. Deletions cut 1 base from V and 5 bases from J, with 12 bases between. The CDR3 runs 14 residues. CDR3: CASSLEVTGNEQYF. The DNA of the CDR3 is TGTGCCAGCAGCTTAGAAGTGACAGGCAACGAGCAGTACTTC.

This clone was observed a few times. This chain connects TRBV5-6 to TRBJ1-1; weak D call: TRBD1 (6 bases). Trimming shortened V by 4 bases and J by 1 base, and 8 bases separated the two germline ends. CDR1 and CDR2 from the germline V gene are SGHDT and YYEEEE. The CDR3 contains 13 residues. CDR3 sequence (DNA): TGTGCCAGCAGCCTGGACAGGAACACTGAAGCTTTCTTT. Its translation is CASSLDRNTEAFF.

V usage is TRBV28 and J usage is TRBJ1-2, with TRBD1 identical over 7 bases. The CDR3 contains 13 residues. Losses at the gene ends were 6 bases for V and 7 bases for J; bases not matched to a gene: 8. The V gene's germline CDR1 is MDHEN and CDR2 SYDVKM. The CDR3 region has the DNA TGTGCCAGCAGACCTACAGGGGTGGGTGGCTACACCTTC. Its translation: CASRPTGVGGYTF.

This clone came up a few times. The V gene is TRBV7-3, the J gene TRBJ1-1; 7 bases match TRBD1. The germline V gene encodes CDR1 SGHTA and CDR2 FQGTGA. The ends lost 5 bases at V and 1 base at J; junction bases unmatched: 7. The CDR3 runs 15 residues. CDR3 in amino acids: CASSTTGRENTEAFF. The CDR3 coding sequence is TGTGCCAGCAGCACGACAGGGAGAGAGAACACTGAAGCTTTCTTT.

This clone turned up a few times. The chain couples TRBV18 to TRBJ1-4, with D tentatively TRBD1 (5 bases). The germline CDR1 and CDR2 sequences are KGHSH and LQKENI. This CDR3 contains 16 residues. Trimming left V 1 base short and J 8 bases short, with 17 bases between. The CDR3 here is CASSPQQDIVGEKLFF. The CDR3 DNA reads as TGTGCCAGCTCACCACAGCAGGACATAGTAGGGGAAAAACTGTTTTTT.

In its sample, this clone was seen a few times. DNA for the CDR3: TGTGCCAGCAGCGGGAACAGGGCAGATACGCAGTATTTT. Amino acids: CASSGNRADTQYF. The chain joins TRBV7-2 to TRBJ2-3, with D possibly matching TRBD1 (6 bases). V lost 5 bases and J 4 bases, leaving 10 bases between the germline ends. The germline V gene has CDR1 SGHTA and CDR2 FQGNSA. This CDR3 contains 13 residues.

This clone was detected only a few times. The gene calls are TRBV27 and TRBJ2-2; TRBD2 matches at 10 bases. CDR3 length: 14 residues. Per the germline V gene, CDR1 is MNHEY and CDR2 is SMNVEV (reference sequence). J was trimmed by 5 bases and V by 6 bases; bases with no gene match: 3. The chain's CDR3 is CASSRLAGTGELFF. The CDR3 nucleotides read TGTGCCAGCAGCAGACTAGCGGGTACCGGGGAGCTGTTTTTT.

This clone was counted between two and nine times. The chain recombines TRBV9 with TRBJ2-2, with a tentative D call TRBD2 (5 bases). The CDR3 has 14 residues. Germline-derived CDR1 and CDR2 are SGDLS and YYNGEE. V lost 4 bases and J lost 3, with 10 bases in between. The CDR3 DNA is TGTGCCAGCAGCAGAGGGCTGGACACCGGGGAGCTGTTTTTT. This encodes CASSRGLDTGELFF.

The CDR3 region has the DNA TGTGCCAGCAGCTCCGGGCTAGCGGGAGGCGATACGCAGTATTTT. It encodes CASSSGLAGGDTQYF. This chain uses TRBV7-7 with TRBJ2-3; 11 bases line up with TRBD2. V shed 4 bases and J 6 bases; nucleotides not matched to a gene: 6. Germline CDR1 and CDR2: SSHAT and FNYEAQ (reference sequence). The CDR3 runs to 15 residues. Looking up the rest from reference TRBV7-7 and TRBJ2-3 gives the full variable domain: GAGVSQSPRYKVTKRGQDVTLRCDPISSHATLYWYQQALGQGPEFLTYFNYEAQPDKSGLPSDRFSAERPEGSISTLTIQRTEQRDSAMYRCASSSGLAGGDTQYFGPGTRLTVL.

The CDR3 sequence is CSGPRLFGYTF. CDR3 nucleotides: TGCAGTGGTCCGAGGTTATTTGGCTACACCTTC. J is TRBJ1-2 and V is TRBV20-1; D call uncertain. The CDR3 runs 11 residues. Germline V gene sequence: CDR1 DFQATT, CDR2 SNEGSKA (reference sequence). With 7 bases removed from V and 7 bases from J, the gap between germline ends came to 13 bases.

This chain links TRBV28 with TRBJ2-4; D is uncertain. Germline values: CDR1 MDHEN, CDR2 SYDVKM. V lost 3 bases and J lost 9, with 6 bases in between. This CDR3 spans 11 amino acids. The CDR3 region is CASSFQAIQYF. CDR3 bases: TGTGCCAGCAGTTTCCAGGCCATTCAGTACTTC.

Regarding this clone: In the same sample, other DNA sequences code for this CDR3. The chain carries TRBV6-5 and TRBJ1-1; D is possibly TRBD1 (5 bases). The germline V gene encodes CDR1 MNHEY and CDR2 SVGAGI. The CDR3 spans 15 residues. V lost 0 bases and J lost 5, with 13 bases in between. CDR3 sequence: CASSYSRSGDTEAFF. CDR3 DNA: TGTGCCAGCAGTTACTCGAGGTCGGGGGATACTGAAGCTTTCTTT.

The chain uses TRBV5-1 and TRBJ2-1; TRBD1 might be the D (6 bases). This CDR3 is 15 amino acids long. V shed 4 bases and J shed 12 bases, with 23 bases lying between them. Germline lookup yields CDR1 SGHRS and CDR2 YFSETQ. CDR3 sequence: CASSPRSDPRGGQFF. The CDR3 DNA is TGCGCCAGCAGCCCCCGATCGGACCCAAGAGGGGGGCAGTTCTTC.

This chain links TRBV5-8 with TRBJ1-2; D might be TRBD1 (6 bases). Germline V CDR1 and CDR2: SGHTS, YDEGEE. Trimming took off 3 bases at V and 8 bases at J, with 11 bases between the two ends. This CDR3 has 12 residues. CDR3 in amino acids: CASSSGTLGYTF. CDR3 DNA: TGTGCCAGCAGCTCCGGGACATTGGGCTACACCTTC.

This clone was found a few times. The chain couples TRBV5-1 to TRBJ1-5, with D perhaps matching TRBD1 (6 bases). V was pared by 4 bases and J by 3 bases, with 14 bases between. The germline V gene has CDR1 SGHRS and CDR2 YFSETQ. This CDR3 is 15 amino acids long. CDR3 in amino acids: CASSTGGKDNQPQHF. CDR3 sequence (DNA): TGCGCCAGCAGCACGGGGGGCAAAGACAATCAGCCCCAGCATTTT.

The rearrangement uses TRBV5-6 and TRBJ2-1; D not resolved. The CDR3 totals 11 residues. Trimming pared 8 bases from V and 6 bases from J, leaving 9 bases between. Germline V lookup: CDR1 SGHDT, CDR2 YYEEEE. In nucleotides, the CDR3 is TGTGCCAGTCTCCGTCGCAATGAGCAGTTCTTC. As protein: CASLRRNEQFF.

The chain uses TRBV28 and TRBJ1-5; tentatively, D is TRBD1 (5 bases). CDR3 size: 16 residues. V was trimmed by 6 bases and J by 4 bases, leaving 19 bases between them. Germline V CDR1 and CDR2: MDHEN, SYDVKM. CDR3 bases: TGTGCCAGCAGCCCCACGGGGAGGGGAGGGAATCAGCCCCAGCATTTT. It codes for CASSPTGRGGNQPQHF.

The V and J genes are TRBV7-2 and TRBJ2-1; TRBD2 matches 13 bases. Germline V gene sequence: CDR1 SGHTA, CDR2 FQGNSA. The CDR3 has 14 amino acids. With 5 bases clipped from V and 14 bases from J, the junction kept 9 bases outside the gene matches. The CDR3 nucleotides read TGTGCCAGCAGCCGGACTAGCGGGAGCATTGGGAAGTTCTTC. It specifies CASSRTSGSIGKFF.

This clone has more than one count but fewer than ten. This chain links TRBV28 with TRBJ2-1, with 7 bases identical to TRBD1. The CDR3 sequence is 16 residues long. Germline values: CDR1 MDHEN, CDR2 SYDVKM. V was pared by 6 bases and J by 0 bases, with 8 bases of the junction left unmatched. The CDR3 DNA sequence: TGTGCCAGCAGGACAGGGTCCTCGAGCTCCTACAATGAGCAGTTCTTC. Translating gives CASRTGSSSSYNEQFF.

This clone was observed a handful of times. The chain carries TRBV2 and TRBJ2-5; 7 bases map to TRBD2. CDR3 length: 14 residues. Germline-derived CDR1 and CDR2 are SNHLY and FYNNEI. The ends lost 1 base at V and 6 bases at J; junction bases unmatched: 5. CDR3 nucleotide sequence: TGTGCCAGCAGTGAAGGGGAGGGTTCCAAGACCCAGTACTTC. Translated: CASSEGEGSKTQYF.

V usage is TRBV11-1 and J usage is TRBJ2-1, with 9 bases that match TRBD2. Germline CDR1 reads SGHAT; CDR2 reads FQDESV (reference sequence). The CDR3 loop spans 17 amino acids. V dropped 3 bases and J dropped 4; count of bases not matched to a gene: 10. This CDR3 is CASSFSGSSSRYNEQFF. The CDR3 DNA follows: TGTGCCAGCAGCTTTAGCGGGAGTTCTTCTCGTTACAATGAGCAGTTCTTC. Full variable domain (missing parts from reference TRBV11-1 and TRBJ2-1): EAEVAQSPRYKITEKSQAVAFWCDPISGHATLYWYRQILGQGPELLVQFQDESVVDDSQLPKDRFSAERLKGVDSTLKIQPAELGDSAMYLCASSFSGSSSRYNEQFFGPGTRLTVL.

This chain links TRBV7-3 with TRBJ2-5, with 11 bases that match TRBD2. The V gene's germline CDR1 is SGHTA and CDR2 FQGTGA. V lost 5 bases and J lost 4; bases outside the gene matches: 6. This CDR3 spans 15 amino acids. CDR3 protein: CASSDSGLAGETQYF. CDR3 in DNA: TGTGCCAGCAGCGATTCCGGACTAGCGGGAGAGACCCAGTACTTC.

The chain carries TRBV29-1 and TRBJ2-3; tentatively, D is TRBD2 (6 bases). The CDR3 covers 14 residues. V lost 4 bases and J 0 bases, leaving 11 bases between the germline ends. CDR1 and CDR2 (germline): SQVTM, ANQGSEA. CDR3 DNA sequence: TGCAGCGTTGGGGGAGGCGGGAGCACAGATACGCAGTATTTT. Residues: CSVGGGGSTDTQYF.

Only a few counts were recorded for this clone. This chain connects TRBV28 to TRBJ1-1; possibly TRBD1 for D (5 bases). V lost 6 bases and J 7 bases, leaving 12 bases between the germline ends. Germline lookup yields CDR1 MDHEN and CDR2 SYDVKM. The length of the CDR3 is 12 residues. The CDR3 region is CASSLGRFEAFF. CDR3 DNA sequence: TGTGCCAGCAGCCTGGGGCGGTTTGAAGCTTTCTTT.

The chain has TRBV7-9 and TRBJ1-2; D call uncertain. The CDR3 length is 12 residues. Germline V gene sequence: CDR1 SEHNR, CDR2 FQNEAQ (reference sequence). Trimming stripped 5 bases from V and 8 bases from J, with 12 bases between. CDR3 coding DNA: TGTGCCAGCAGCCCGGGGTTGAACGGCTACACCTTC. This gives the protein CASSPGLNGYTF.

The gene calls are TRBV23-1 and TRBJ2-3; 9 nucleotides match TRBD2. TRBV23-1 is identified as an open reading frame with a role that is uncertain. V gave up 8 bases and J gave up 4 bases; unmatched junction bases: 13. This CDR3 is 16 amino acids long. This CDR3 is CASPGRAGGSSDTQYF. The CDR3 nucleotides read TGCGCCAGCCCCGGGAGGGCGGGAGGGAGCTCAGATACGCAGTATTTT.

There are a few counts of this clone. V gene TRBV13 combines with J gene TRBJ2-1, with D maybe TRBD2 (5 bases). The V end was cut by 3 bases, the J end by 6 bases, with 15 bases between. Looked up from germline, CDR1 is PRHDT and CDR2 is FYEKMQ (reference sequence). This CDR3 comprises 15 residues. CDR3 sequence reads: CASSFRPIGVNEQFF. The CDR3 DNA follows: TGTGCCAGCAGCTTTAGGCCGATCGGGGTCAATGAGCAGTTCTTC.

This clone was detected a few times. This chain connects TRBV6-6 to TRBJ1-2; unclear D gene. The V end lost 6 bases, the J end lost 7 bases, and 15 bases lay between the germline ends. The length of the CDR3 is 13 residues. Germline V gene data show CDR1 as MNHNY and CDR2 as SVGAGI (reference sequence). The CDR3 DNA sequence: TGTGCCAGCAGCTCTGGAGGTTGGTTTGGCTACACCTTC. Residues: CASSSGGWFGYTF.

The chain combines TRBV7-8 with TRBJ1-5; no reliable D call. The germline V gene encodes CDR1 SGHVS and CDR2 FQNEAQ. The V and J ends lost 3 bases and 3 bases respectively, with 3 bases between them. This CDR3 region has 12 residues. CDR3 sequence reads: CASSFNNQPQHF. In DNA form, the CDR3 reads TGTGCCAGCAGCTTCAACAATCAGCCCCAGCATTTT. Combining the CDR3 with reference TRBV7-8 and TRBJ1-5 gives the whole variable domain GAGVSQSPRYKVAKRGQDVALRCDPISGHVSLFWYQQALGQGPEFLTYFQNEAQLDKSGLPSDRFFAERPEGSVSTLKIQRTQQEDSAVYLCASSFNNQPQHFGDGTRLSIL.

This clone was counted between two and nine times. The J gene is TRBJ2-5, the V gene TRBV19; the match to TRBD1 covers 7 bases. The CDR3 covers 18 residues. V lost 3 bases, J lost 2 bases, and 15 bases stayed unmatched. Per germline, CDR1 LNHDA and CDR2 SQIVND (reference sequence). The CDR3 region is CASSIQHRTGPSQETQYF. The CDR3 nucleotides read TGTGCCAGTAGTATCCAGCATCGGACAGGACCCAGTCAAGAGACCCAGTACTTC.

This clone was detected only a few times. CDR3 DNA sequence: TGTGCCAGCTCACCTCTAGCGAGCACAGATACGCAGTATTTT. It specifies CASSPLASTDTQYF. The V gene is TRBV18, the J gene TRBJ2-3, with D possibly matching TRBD2 (6 bases). Germline V gives CDR1 KGHSH, CDR2 LQKENI. The CDR3 length is 14 residues. Trimming shortened V by 3 bases and J by 0 bases, and 7 bases separated the two germline ends. The full variable domain, rest sourced from reference TRBV18 and TRBJ2-3, is NAGVMQNPRHLVRRRGQEARLRCSPMKGHSHVYWYRQLPEEGLKFMVYLQKENIIDESGMPKERFSAEFPKEGPSILRIQQVVRGDSAAYFCASSPLASTDTQYFGPGTRLTVL.

The rearrangement joins TRBV6-1 to TRBJ1-5; TRBD1 matches at 11 bases. The CDR3 contains 14 residues. V dropped 1 base and J dropped 9; count of bases not matched to a gene: 2. The germline gives CDR1 MNHNS, CDR2 SASEGT. The chain's CDR3 is CASSEGDRGWPQHF. CDR3 nucleotides: TGTGCCAGCAGTGAAGGGGACAGGGGGTGGCCCCAGCATTTT.